Listed here is a single T cell receptor (beta chain). The study recruited exposed participants who had met a COVID-19 case within 2 weeks before entry. This sample was included in a study of blood T cell repertoires in COVID-19. In germline, CDR1 is SGHVS, CDR2 FQNEAQ. The CDR3 extends over 13 amino acids. V was clipped by 5 bases and J by 6 bases; unmatched bases: 4. TCRdb's copy holds only in-frame clones and misses some; the assay was immunoSEQ multiplex PCR. Here the sample spans about 200,000 clones, 86% being singletons. J is TRBJ1-2 and V is TRBV7-8, with 9 bases lining up with TRBD1. The sequence was collected from a woman aged 30 to 39 who had been exposed to COVID-19. Sequenced sample: PBMCs or T cells enriched from blood (not recorded which). The CDR3 reads CASSPQGADGYTF. The DNA for the CDR3 is TGTGCCAGCAGCCCACAGGGGGCAGATGGCTACACCTTC.